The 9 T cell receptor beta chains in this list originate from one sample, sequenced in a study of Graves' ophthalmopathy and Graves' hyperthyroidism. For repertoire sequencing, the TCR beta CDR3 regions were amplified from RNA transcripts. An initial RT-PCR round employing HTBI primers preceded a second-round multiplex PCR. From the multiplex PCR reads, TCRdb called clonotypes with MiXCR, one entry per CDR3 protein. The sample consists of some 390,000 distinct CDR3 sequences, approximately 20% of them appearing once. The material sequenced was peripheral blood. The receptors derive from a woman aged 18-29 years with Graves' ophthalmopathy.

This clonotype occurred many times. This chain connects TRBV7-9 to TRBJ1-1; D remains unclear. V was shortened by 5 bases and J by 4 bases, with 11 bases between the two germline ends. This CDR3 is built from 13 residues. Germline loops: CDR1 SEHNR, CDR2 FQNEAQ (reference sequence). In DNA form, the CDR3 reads TGTGCCAGCAGCATCCCGTTGATCACTGAAGCTTTCTTT. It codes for CASSIPLITEAFF.

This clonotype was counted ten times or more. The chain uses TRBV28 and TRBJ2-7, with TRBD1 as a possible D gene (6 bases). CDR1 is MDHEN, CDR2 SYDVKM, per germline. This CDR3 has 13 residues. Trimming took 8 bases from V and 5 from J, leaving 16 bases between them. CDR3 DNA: TGTGCCAGCTTACAGGGACGATTGAACGAGCAGTACTTC. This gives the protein CASLQGRLNEQYF.

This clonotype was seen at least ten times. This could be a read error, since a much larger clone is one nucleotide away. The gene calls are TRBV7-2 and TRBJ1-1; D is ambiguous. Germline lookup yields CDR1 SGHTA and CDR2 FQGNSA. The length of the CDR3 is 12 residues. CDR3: CAGSQGRTEAFF. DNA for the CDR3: TGTGCCGGCAGTCAAGGACGCACTGAAGCTTTCTTT. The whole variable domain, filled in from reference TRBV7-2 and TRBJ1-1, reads GAGVSQSPSNKVTEKGKDVELRCDPISGHTALYWYRQSLGQGLEFLIYFQGNSAPDKSGLPSDRFSAERTGGSVSTLTIQRTQQEDSAVYLCAGSQGRTEAFFGQGTRLTVV.

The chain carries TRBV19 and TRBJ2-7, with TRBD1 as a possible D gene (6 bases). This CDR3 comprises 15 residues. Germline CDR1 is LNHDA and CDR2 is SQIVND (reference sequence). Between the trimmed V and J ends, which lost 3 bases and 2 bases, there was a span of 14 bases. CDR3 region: CASSIRAGDTYEQYF. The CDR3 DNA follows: TGTGCCAGTAGTATTCGGGCAGGGGATACCTACGAGCAGTACTTC.

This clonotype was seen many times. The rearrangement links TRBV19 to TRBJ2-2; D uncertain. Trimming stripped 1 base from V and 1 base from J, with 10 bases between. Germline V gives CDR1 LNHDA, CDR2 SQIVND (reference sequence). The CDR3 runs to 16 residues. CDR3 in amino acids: CASSIGVSQNTGELFF. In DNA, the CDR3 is TGTGCCAGTAGTATAGGTGTCTCCCAGAACACCGGGGAGCTGTTTTTT.

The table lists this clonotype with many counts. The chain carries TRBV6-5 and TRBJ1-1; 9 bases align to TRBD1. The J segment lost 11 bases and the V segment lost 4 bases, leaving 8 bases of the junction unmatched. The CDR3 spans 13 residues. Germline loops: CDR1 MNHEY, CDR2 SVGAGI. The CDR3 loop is CASSSGTGLRAFF. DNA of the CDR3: TGTGCCAGCAGTTCCGGGACAGGGCTTAGGGCTTTCTTT.

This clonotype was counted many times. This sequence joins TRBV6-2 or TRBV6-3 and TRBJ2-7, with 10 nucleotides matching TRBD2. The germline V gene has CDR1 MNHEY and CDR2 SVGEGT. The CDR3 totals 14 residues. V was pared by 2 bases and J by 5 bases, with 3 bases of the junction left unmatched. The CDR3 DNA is TGTGCCAGCAGTTACGATCTAGCGGGAGACGAGCAGTACTTC. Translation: CASSYDLAGDEQYF.

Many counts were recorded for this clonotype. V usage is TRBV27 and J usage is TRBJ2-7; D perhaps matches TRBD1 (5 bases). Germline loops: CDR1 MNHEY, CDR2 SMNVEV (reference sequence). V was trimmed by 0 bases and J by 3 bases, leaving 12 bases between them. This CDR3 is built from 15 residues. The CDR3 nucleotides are TGTGCCAGCAGTTTATCTATCAGGGTTCGCTACGAGCAGTACTTC. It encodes CASSLSIRVRYEQYF.

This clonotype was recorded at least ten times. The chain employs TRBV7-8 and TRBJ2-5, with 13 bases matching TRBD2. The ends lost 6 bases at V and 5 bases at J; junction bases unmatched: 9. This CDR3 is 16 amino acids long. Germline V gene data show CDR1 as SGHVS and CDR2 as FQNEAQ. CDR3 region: CASRVLAGGLRETQYF. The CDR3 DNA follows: TGTGCCAGCAGGGTACTAGCGGGGGGGCTCCGGGAGACCCAGTACTTC. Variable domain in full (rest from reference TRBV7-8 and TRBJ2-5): GAGVSQSPRYKVAKRGQDVALRCDPISGHVSLFWYQQALGQGPEFLTYFQNEAQLDKSGLPSDRFFAERPEGSVSTLKIQRTQQEDSAVYLCASRVLAGGLRETQYFGPGTRLLVL.